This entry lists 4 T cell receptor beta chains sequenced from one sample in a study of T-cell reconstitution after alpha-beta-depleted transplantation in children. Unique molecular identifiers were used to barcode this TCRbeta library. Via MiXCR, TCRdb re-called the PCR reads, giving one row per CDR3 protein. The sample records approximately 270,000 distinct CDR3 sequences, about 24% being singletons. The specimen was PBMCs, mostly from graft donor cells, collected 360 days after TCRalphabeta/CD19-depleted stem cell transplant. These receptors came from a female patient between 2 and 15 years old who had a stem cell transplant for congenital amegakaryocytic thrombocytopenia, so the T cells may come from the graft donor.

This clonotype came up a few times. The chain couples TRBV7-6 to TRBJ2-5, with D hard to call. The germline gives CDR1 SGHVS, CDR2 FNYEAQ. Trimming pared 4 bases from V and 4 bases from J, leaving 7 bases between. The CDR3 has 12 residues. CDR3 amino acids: CASSSSLETQYF. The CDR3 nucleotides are TGTGCCAGCAGCTCTTCTTTAGAGACCCAGTACTTC.

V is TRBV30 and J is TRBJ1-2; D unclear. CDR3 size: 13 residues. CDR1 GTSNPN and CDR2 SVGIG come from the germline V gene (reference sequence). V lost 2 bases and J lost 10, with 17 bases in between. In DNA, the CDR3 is TGTGCCTGGAGTCCCCCGTCTCTTTTGACCTACACCTTC. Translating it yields CAWSPPSLLTYTF.

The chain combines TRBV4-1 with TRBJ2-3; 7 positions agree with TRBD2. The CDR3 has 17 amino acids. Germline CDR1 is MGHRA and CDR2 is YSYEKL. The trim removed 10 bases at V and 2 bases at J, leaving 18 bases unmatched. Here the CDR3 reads CATASSGLRAPTDTQYF. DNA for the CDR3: TGCGCCACCGCGTCTAGCGGACTTAGGGCCCCCACAGATACGCAGTATTTT.

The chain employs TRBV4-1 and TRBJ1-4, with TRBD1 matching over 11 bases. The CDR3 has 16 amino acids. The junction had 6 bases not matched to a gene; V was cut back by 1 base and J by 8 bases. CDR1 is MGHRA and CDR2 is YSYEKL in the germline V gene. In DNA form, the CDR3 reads TGCGCCAGCAGCCAAGTCGGGACAGGGGGGGGCGAAAAACTGTTTTTT. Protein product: CASSQVGTGGGEKLFF.